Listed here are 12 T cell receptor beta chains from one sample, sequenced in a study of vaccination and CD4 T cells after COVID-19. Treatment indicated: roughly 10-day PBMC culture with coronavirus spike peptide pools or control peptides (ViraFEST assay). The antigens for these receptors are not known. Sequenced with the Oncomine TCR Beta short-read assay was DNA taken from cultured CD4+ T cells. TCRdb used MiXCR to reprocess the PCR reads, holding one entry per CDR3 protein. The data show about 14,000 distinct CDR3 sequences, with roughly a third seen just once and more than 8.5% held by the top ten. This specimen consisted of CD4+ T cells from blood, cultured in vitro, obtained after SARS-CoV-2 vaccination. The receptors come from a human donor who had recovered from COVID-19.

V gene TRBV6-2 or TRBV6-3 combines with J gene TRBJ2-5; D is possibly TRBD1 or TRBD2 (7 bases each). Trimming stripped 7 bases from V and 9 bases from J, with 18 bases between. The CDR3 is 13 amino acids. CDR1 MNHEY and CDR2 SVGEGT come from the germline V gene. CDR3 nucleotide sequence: TGTGCCAGCACGCCTCAGGGGGGGAGTTCCCAGTACTTC. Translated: CASTPQGGSSQYF.

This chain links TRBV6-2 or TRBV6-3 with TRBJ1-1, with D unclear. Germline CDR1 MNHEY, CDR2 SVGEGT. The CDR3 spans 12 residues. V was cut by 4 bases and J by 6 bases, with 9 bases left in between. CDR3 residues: CASSWMMAEAFF. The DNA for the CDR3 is TGTGCCAGCAGTTGGATGATGGCTGAAGCTTTCTTT.

CDR3 residues: CASSSSTVNTEAFF. CDR3 coding DNA: TGCGCCAGCAGCTCATCGACAGTGAACACTGAAGCTTTCTTT. V usage is TRBV5-1 and J usage is TRBJ1-1, with TRBD1 as a possible D gene (5 bases). The V end was cut by 3 bases, the J end by 0 bases, with 9 bases between. The CDR3 sequence is 14 residues long. From germline, CDR1 is SGHRS and CDR2 YFSETQ.

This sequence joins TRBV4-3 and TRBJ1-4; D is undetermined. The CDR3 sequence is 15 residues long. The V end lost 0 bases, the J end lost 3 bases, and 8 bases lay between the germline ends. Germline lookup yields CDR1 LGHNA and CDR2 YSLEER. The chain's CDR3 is CASSQDLSSNEKLFF. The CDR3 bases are TGCGCCAGCAGCCAAGATCTCTCCTCTAATGAAAAACTGTTTTTT.

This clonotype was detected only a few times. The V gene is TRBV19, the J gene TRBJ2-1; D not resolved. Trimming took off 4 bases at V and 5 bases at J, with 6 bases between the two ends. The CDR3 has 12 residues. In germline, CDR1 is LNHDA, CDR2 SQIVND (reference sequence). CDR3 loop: CASSSQDNEQFF. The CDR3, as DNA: TGTGCCAGTAGTAGCCAAGACAATGAGCAGTTCTTC.

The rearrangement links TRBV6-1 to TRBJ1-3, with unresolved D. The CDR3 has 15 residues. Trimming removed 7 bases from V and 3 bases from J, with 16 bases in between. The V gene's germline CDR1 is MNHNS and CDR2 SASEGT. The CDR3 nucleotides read TGTGCCAGCACCTCTGGGATATTCCTTGGAAACACCATATATTTT. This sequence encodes CASTSGIFLGNTIYF.

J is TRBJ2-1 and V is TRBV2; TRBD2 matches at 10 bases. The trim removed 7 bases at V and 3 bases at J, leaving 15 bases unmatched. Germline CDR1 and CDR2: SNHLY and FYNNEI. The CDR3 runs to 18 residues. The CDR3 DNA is TGTGCCAGCACCAGAAGGCCGGGGCTAGCGGGAGTCTACAATGAGCAGTTCTTC. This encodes CASTRRPGLAGVYNEQFF.

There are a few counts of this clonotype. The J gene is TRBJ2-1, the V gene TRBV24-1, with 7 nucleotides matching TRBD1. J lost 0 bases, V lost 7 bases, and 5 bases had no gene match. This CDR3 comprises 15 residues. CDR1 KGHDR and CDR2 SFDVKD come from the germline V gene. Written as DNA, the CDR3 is TGTGCCACCAGCGATACAGGGGTCTCCTACAATGAGCAGTTCTTC. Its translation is CATSDTGVSYNEQFF.

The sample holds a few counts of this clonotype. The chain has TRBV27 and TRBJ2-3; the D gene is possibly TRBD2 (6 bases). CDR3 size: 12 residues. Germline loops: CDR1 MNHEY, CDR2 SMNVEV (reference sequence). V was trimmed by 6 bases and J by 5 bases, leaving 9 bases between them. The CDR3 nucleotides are TGTGCCAGCAGCAAAGCGGGAGATACGCAGTATTTT. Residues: CASSKAGDTQYF.

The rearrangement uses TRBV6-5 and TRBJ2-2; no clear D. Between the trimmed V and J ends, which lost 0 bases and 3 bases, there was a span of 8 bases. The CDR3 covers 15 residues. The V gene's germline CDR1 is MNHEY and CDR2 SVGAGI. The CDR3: CASSYSRSDTGELFF. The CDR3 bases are TGTGCCAGCAGTTACTCGAGAAGTGACACCGGGGAGCTGTTTTTT.

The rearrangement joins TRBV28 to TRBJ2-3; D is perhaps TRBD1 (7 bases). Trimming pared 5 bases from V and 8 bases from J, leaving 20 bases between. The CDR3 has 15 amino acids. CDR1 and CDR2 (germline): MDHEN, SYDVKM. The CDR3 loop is CASSPPPRQGGTQYF. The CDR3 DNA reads TGTGCCAGCAGTCCCCCCCCTCGACAGGGAGGTACGCAGTATTTT.

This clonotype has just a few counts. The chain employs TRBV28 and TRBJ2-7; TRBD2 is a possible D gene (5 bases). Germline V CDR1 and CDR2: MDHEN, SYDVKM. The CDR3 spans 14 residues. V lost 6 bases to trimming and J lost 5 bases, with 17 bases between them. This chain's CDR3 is CASSSVTTGDEQYF. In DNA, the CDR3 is TGTGCCAGCAGCTCCGTTACGACCGGGGACGAGCAGTACTTC.